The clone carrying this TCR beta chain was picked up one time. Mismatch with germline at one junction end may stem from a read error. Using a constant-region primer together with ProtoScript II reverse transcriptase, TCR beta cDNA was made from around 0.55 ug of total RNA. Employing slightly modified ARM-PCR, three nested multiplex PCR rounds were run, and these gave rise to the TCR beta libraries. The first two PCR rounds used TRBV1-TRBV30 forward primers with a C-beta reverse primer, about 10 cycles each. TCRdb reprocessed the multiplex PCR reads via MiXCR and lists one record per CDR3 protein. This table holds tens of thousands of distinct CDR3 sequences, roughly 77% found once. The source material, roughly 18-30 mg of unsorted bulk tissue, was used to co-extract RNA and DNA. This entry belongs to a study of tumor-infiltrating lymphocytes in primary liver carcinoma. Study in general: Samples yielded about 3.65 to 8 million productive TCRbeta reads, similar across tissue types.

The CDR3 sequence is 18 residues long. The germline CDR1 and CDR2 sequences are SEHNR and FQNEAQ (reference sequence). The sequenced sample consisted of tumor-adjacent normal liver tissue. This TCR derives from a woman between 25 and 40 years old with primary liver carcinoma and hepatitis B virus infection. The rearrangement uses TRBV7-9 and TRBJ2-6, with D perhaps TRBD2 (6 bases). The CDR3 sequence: CANSHGGTEVNVYNVLTF. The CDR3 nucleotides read TGTGCCAACAGCCACGGAGGGACGGAAGTCAATGTATACAACGTCCTGACTTTC.